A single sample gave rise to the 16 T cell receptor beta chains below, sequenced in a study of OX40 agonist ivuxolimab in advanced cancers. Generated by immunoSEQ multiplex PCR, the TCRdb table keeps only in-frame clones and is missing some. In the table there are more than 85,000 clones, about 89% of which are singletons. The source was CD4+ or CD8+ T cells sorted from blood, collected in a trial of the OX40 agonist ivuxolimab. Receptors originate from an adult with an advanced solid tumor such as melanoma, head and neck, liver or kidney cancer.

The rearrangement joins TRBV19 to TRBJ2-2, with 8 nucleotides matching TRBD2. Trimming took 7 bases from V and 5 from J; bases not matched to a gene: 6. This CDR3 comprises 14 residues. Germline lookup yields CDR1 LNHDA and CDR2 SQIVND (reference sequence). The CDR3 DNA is TGTGCCAGTACCGGGACTAGGGGGACCGGGGAGCTGTTTTTT. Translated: CASTGTRGTGELFF.

The CDR3 DNA reads as TGTGCCAGCAGTTTTAGTGTGGATACGCAGTATTTT. This sequence encodes CASSFSVDTQYF. The chain is built from TRBV27 and TRBJ2-3; unclear D gene. Trimming cost V 3 bases and J 6 bases, with 7 bases left between them. Germline-derived CDR1 and CDR2 are MNHEY and SMNVEV (reference sequence). The CDR3 consists of 12 residues.

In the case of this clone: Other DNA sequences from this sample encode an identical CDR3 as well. The CDR3 DNA is TGTGCCAGCTCCCCGGAGGGGGCCTACTACTTC. This codes for CASSPEGAYYF. The chain has TRBV2 and TRBJ2-5; D may be TRBD1 (7 bases). Trimming pared 8 bases from V and 14 bases from J, leaving 18 bases between. CDR3 size: 11 residues. Germline V gives CDR1 SNHLY, CDR2 FYNNEI.

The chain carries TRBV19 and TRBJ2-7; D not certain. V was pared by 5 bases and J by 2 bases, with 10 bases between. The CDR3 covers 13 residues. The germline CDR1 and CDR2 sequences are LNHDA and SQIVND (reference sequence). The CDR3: CASSHGTTYEQYF. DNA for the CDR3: TGTGCCAGTAGTCATGGCACCACCTACGAGCAGTACTTC.

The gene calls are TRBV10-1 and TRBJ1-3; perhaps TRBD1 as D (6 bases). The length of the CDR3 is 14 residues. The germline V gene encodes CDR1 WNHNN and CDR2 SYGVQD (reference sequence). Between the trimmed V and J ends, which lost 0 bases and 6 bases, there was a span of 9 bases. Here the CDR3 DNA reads TGCGCCAGCAGTGAGTCGGGGGCAGAAAACACCATATATTTT. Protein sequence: CASSESGAENTIYF.

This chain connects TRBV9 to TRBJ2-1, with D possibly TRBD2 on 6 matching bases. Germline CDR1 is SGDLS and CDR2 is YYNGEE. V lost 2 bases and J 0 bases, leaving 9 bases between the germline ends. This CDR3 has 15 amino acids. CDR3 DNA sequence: TGTGCCAGCAGCGTTCGTAGCGGCTCCTACAATGAGCAGTTCTTC. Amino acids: CASSVRSGSYNEQFF.

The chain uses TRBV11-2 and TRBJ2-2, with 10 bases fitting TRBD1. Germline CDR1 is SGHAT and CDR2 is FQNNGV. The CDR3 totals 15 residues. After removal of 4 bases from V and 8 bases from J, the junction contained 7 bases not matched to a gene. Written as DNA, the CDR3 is TGTGCCAGCAGCTCTCGACAGGGGGCAGGGGGGGAGCTGTTTTTT. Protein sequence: CASSSRQGAGGELFF.

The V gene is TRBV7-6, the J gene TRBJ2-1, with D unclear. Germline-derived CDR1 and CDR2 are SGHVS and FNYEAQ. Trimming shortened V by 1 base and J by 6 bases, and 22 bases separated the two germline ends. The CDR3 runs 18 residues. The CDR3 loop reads CASSLESRVGSSINEQFF. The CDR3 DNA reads TGTGCCAGCAGCTTAGAATCCCGGGTCGGCAGCTCGATCAATGAGCAGTTCTTC.

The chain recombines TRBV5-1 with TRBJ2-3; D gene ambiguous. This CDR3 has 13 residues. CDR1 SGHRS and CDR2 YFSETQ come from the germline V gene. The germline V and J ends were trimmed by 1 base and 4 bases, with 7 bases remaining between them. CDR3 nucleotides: TGCGCCAGCAGCTTGAATCGGCCAGATACGCAGTATTTT. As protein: CASSLNRPDTQYF.

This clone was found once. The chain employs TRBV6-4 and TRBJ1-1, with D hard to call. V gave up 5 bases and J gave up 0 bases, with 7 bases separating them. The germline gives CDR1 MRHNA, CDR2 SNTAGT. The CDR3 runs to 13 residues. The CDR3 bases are TGTGCCAGCAGTAGGCAGATGAACACTGAAGCTTTCTTT. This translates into CASSRQMNTEAFF.

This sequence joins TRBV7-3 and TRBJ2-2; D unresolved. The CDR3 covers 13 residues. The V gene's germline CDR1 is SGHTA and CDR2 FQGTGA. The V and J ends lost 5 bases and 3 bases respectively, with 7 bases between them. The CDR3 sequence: CASSPGHTGELFF. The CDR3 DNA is TGTGCCAGCAGCCCCGGGCACACCGGGGAGCTGTTTTTT.

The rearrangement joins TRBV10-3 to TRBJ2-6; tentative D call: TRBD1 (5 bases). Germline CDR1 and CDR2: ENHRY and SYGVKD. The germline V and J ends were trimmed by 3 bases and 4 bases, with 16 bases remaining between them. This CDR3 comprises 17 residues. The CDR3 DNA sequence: TGTGCCATCAGTGACTTCGTTAGGGGTGAAGGGGCCAACGTCCTGACTTTC. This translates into CAISDFVRGEGANVLTF.

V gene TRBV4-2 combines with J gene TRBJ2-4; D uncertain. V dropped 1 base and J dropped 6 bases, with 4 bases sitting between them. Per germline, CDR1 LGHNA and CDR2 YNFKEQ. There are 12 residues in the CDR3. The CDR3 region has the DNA TGTGCCAGCAGCCAAGGGGGAAACATTCAGTACTTC. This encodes CASSQGGNIQYF.

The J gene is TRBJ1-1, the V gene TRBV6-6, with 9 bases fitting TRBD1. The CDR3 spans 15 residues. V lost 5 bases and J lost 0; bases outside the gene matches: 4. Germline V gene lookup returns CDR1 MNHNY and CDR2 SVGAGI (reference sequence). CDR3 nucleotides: TGTGCCAGCAGTCTCGGACAGGGGTTGAACACTGAAGCTTTCTTT. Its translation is CASSLGQGLNTEAFF.

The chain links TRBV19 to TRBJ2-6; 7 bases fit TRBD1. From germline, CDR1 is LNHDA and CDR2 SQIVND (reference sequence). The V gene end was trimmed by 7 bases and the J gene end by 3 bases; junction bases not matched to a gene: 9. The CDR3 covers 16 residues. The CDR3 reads CASTDRVLHGANVLTF. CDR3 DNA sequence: TGTGCCAGTACCGACAGGGTACTTCATGGGGCCAACGTCCTGACTTTC.

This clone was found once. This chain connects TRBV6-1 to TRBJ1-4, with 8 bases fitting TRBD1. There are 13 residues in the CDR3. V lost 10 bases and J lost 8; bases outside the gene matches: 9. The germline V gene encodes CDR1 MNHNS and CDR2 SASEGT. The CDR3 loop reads CATQRDRNEKLFF. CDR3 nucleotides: TGTGCCACCCAGAGGGACAGGAACGAAAAACTGTTTTTT.